Below, 12 T cell receptor beta chains from the same sample are listed, as sequenced in a study of T cell responses to AZD1222 COVID-19 vaccine. The data were produced by immunoSEQ multiplex PCR, yet TCRdb's version contains in-frame clones alone and is incomplete. The sample records around 110,000 clones, roughly 88% being singletons. The sequenced sample was peripheral blood, obtained 28 days after the second AZD1222 dose. These receptors were obtained from an adult who received the AZD1222 COVID-19 vaccine.

Details on this clone: The junction shows a germline mismatch at one end, possibly a read error. V gene TRBV4-2 combines with J gene TRBJ1-1; D gene unclear. Germline values: CDR1 LGHNA, CDR2 YNFKEQ. The CDR3 is 10 residues long. CDR3 protein: CTSRGLEAFF. CDR3 DNA: TGTACCAGCAGAGGGTTGGAAGCTTTCTTT.

This sequence joins TRBV6-5 and TRBJ2-3; 7 bases line up with TRBD2. CDR1 is MNHEY and CDR2 is SVGAGI in the germline V gene. The CDR3 runs to 14 residues. J gave up 2 bases and V 10 bases, and 9 bases lay outside the gene matches. CDR3 region: CAIRPGGTTDTQYF. As DNA, the CDR3 is TGTGCCATACGCCCGGGGGGTACCACAGATACGCAGTATTTT.

This clone appeared once. The chain couples TRBV7-9 to TRBJ2-7, with TRBD2 matching 10 bases. This CDR3 is 14 amino acids long. Germline lookup yields CDR1 SEHNR and CDR2 FQNEAQ (reference sequence). V trimming: 2 bases; J trimming: 4 bases; junction bases outside the gene matches: 2. Here the CDR3 DNA reads TGTGCCAGCAGCTTACCTAGCGGGGGTTACGAGCAGTACTTC. Translated: CASSLPSGGYEQYF.

The chain combines TRBV6-2 or TRBV6-3 with TRBJ1-6; D unresolved. V was cut by 0 bases and J by 7 bases, with 7 bases left in between. The germline gives CDR1 MNHEY, CDR2 SVGEGT. CDR3 size: 14 residues. CDR3 sequence reads: CASSYSTRNSPLHF. Written as DNA, the CDR3 is TGTGCCAGCAGTTACTCCACTAGGAATTCACCCCTCCACTTT.

V and J are TRBV13 and TRBJ1-3, with D possibly being TRBD1 (5 bases). CDR3 length: 16 amino acids. Trimming cost V 4 bases and J 4 bases, with 17 bases left between them. Per germline, CDR1 PRHDT and CDR2 FYEKMQ (reference sequence). Here the CDR3 reads CASSSLTGTLGNTIYF. CDR3 in DNA: TGTGCCAGCAGCTCCCTGACTGGGACGTTGGGAAACACCATATATTTT.

The genes are TRBV5-1 and TRBJ2-7; 9 bases agree with TRBD2. J lost 4 bases, V lost 4 bases, and 18 bases had no gene match. Germline CDR1 reads SGHRS; CDR2 reads YFSETQ. This CDR3 region has 18 residues. The CDR3 loop is CASSPGVAGARRPYEQYF. The CDR3 coding sequence is TGCGCCAGCAGCCCGGGGGTAGCGGGGGCCCGACGACCATACGAGCAGTACTTC.

The CDR3 DNA reads as TGTGCCAGCAGCCTGACTAGTCTCCAAGAGACCCAGTACTTC. Translation gives CASSLTSLQETQYF. This chain joins TRBV7-3 and TRBJ2-5, with a possible D match to TRBD2 (6 bases). This CDR3 is 14 amino acids long. CDR1 is SGHTA, CDR2 FQGTGA, per germline. Trimming took 5 bases from V and 1 from J, leaving 11 bases between them.

The chain has TRBV7-9 and TRBJ1-2, with D perhaps TRBD1 (5 bases). Germline V gene data show CDR1 as SEHNR and CDR2 as FQNEAQ (reference sequence). The CDR3 spans 14 residues. V lost 1 base to trimming and J lost 5 bases, with 11 bases between them. This CDR3 reads CASSLVAGLYGYTF. The CDR3 bases are TGTGCCAGCAGCTTAGTGGCAGGGCTGTATGGCTACACCTTC.

The chain has TRBV10-1 and TRBJ1-5; no definite D call. Germline V gene sequence: CDR1 WNHNN, CDR2 SYGVQD (reference sequence). The CDR3 length is 13 residues. V was cut by 4 bases and J by 6 bases, with 10 bases left in between. The CDR3 spells CASSGNSGQPQHF. The CDR3 DNA reads as TGCGCCAGCAGTGGGAATAGCGGTCAGCCCCAGCATTTT.

This rearrangement joins TRBV6-2 or TRBV6-3 to TRBJ2-7, with 7 bases fitting TRBD2. With V trimmed by 6 bases and J by 7 bases, 12 bases remained unmatched. The CDR3 length is 14 residues. CDR1 is MNHEY, CDR2 SVGEGT, per germline. DNA for the CDR3: TGTGCCAGCAGGCCTGGACTACCCGGGGGGGAGCAGTACTTC. This translates into CASRPGLPGGEQYF.

CDR3 loop: CASSQSPGPLGEQYF. CDR3 in DNA: TGCGCCAGCAGCCAAAGTCCAGGGCCACTGGGCGAGCAGTACTTC. J is TRBJ2-7 and V is TRBV4-1, with a weak D call TRBD1 (5 bases). The CDR3 runs to 15 residues. The V end was cut by 2 bases, the J end by 6 bases, with 17 bases between. The germline V gene encodes CDR1 MGHRA and CDR2 YSYEKL.

The V and J genes are TRBV4-1 and TRBJ2-1; 10 bases match TRBD2. Germline V gene lookup returns CDR1 MGHRA and CDR2 YSYEKL. The CDR3 is made up of 16 amino acids. Trimming cost V 4 bases and J 8 bases; bases outside gene matches: 11. This chain's CDR3 is CASSLRGQRGGYEQFF. CDR3 bases: TGCGCCAGCAGCCTCCGAGGGCAGCGGGGGGGTTATGAGCAGTTCTTC.